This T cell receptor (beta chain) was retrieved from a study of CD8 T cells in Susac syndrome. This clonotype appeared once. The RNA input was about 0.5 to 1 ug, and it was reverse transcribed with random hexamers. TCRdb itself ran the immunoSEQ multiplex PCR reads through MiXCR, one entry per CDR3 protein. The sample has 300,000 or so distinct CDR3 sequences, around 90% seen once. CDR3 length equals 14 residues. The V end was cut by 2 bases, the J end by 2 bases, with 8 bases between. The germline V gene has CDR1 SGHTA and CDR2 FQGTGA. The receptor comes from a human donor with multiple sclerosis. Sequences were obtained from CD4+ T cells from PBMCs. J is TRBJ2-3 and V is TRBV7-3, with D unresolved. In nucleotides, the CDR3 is TGTGCCAGCAGCTTACAGGCCACCACAGATACGCAGTATTTT. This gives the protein CASSLQATTDTQYF.